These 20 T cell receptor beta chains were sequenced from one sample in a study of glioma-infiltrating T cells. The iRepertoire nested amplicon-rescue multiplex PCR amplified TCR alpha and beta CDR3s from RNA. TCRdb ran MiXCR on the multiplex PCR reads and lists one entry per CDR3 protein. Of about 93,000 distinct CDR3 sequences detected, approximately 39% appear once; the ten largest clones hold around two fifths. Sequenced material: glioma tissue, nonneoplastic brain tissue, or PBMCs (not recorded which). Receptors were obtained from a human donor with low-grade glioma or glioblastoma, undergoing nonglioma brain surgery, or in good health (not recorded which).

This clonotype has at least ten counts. Written as DNA, the CDR3 is TGTGCCAGCAGTTTGGGGACTAGCGGGAGCCACGAGCAGTACTTC. It specifies CASSLGTSGSHEQYF. This rearrangement joins TRBV27 to TRBJ2-7; 14 bases fit TRBD2. Looked up from germline, CDR1 is MNHEY and CDR2 is SMNVEV (reference sequence). This CDR3 region has 15 residues. Trimming cost V 3 bases and J 5 bases; bases outside gene matches: 3.

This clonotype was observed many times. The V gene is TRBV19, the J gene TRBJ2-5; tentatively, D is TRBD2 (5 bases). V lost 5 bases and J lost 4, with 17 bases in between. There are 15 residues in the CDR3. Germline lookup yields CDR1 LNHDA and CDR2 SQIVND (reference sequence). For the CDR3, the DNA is TGTGCCAGTAGTCTGGAGGTGGGGAGACCAGAGACCCAGTACTTC. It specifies CASSLEVGRPETQYF.

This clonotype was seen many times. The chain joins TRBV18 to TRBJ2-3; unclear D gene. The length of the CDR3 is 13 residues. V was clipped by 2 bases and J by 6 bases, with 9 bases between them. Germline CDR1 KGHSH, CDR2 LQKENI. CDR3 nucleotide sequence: TGTGCCAGCTCACCAAGAGGAGCGGATACGCAGTATTTT. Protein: CASSPRGADTQYF.

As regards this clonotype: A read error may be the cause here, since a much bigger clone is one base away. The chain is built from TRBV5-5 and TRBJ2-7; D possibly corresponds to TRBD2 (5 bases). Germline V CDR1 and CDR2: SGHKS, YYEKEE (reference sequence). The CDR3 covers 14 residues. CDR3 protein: CASSLAPTNYEHYF. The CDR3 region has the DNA TGTGCCAGCAGCTTGGCCCCGACTAACTACGAGCATTACTTC. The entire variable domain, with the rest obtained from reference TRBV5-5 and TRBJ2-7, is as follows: DAGVTQSPTHLIKTRGQQVTLRCSPISGHKSVSWYQQVLGQGPQFIFQYYEKEERGRGNFPDRFSARQFPNYSSELNVNALLLGDSALYLCASSLAPTNYEHYFGPGTRLTVT.

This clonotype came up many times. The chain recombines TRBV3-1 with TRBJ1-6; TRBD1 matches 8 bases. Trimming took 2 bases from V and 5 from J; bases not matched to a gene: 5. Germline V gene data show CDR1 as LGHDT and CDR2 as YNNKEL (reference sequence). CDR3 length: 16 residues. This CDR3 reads CASSQIRGQNNSPLHF. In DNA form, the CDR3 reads TGTGCCAGCAGCCAAATCAGGGGGCAGAATAATTCACCCCTCCACTTT.

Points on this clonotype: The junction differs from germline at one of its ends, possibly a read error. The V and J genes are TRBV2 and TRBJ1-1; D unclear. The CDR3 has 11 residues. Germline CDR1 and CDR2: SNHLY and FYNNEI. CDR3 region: CTSSFLSEAFF. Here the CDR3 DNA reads TGTACCAGCAGTTTTTTATCTGAAGCTTTCTTT.

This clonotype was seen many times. CDR3 sequence: CASSLLTGIGVEKLFF. The CDR3 bases are TGTGCCAGCAGTTTACTCACAGGGATTGGGGTTGAAAAACTGTTTTTT. The V gene is TRBV28, the J gene TRBJ1-4, with a weak D call TRBD1 (6 bases). V lost 2 bases, J lost 7 bases, and 17 bases lay in between. Germline CDR1 reads MDHEN; CDR2 reads SYDVKM. This CDR3 has 16 amino acids.

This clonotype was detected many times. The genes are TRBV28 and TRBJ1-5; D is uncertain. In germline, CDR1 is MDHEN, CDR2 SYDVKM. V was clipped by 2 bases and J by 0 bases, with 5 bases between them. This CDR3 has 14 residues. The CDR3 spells CASSLVVSNQPQHF. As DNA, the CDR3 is TGTGCCAGCAGTTTAGTGGTTAGCAATCAGCCCCAGCATTTT.

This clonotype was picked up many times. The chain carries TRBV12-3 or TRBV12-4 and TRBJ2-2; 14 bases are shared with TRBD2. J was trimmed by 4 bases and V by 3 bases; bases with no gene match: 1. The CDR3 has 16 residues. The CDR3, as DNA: TGTGCCAGCAGTTTGGGACTAGCGGGGGTCACCGGGGAGCTGTTTTTT. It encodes CASSLGLAGVTGELFF.

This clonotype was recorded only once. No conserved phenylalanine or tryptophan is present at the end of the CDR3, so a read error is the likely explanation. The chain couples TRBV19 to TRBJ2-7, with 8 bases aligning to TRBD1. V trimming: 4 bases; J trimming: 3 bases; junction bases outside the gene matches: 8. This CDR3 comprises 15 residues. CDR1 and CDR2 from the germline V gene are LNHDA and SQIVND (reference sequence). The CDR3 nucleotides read TGTGCCAGTAGTACTAGACAGGGGAAGGACTACGAGCAGTACTTA. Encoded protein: CASSTRQGKDYEQYL.

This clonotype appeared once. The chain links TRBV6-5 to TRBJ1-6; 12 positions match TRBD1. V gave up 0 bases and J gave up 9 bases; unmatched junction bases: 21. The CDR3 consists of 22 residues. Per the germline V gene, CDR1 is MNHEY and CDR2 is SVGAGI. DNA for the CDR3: TGTGCCAGCAGTTACTCAAGCCCGCTCCTCCGCCCGGGACAGGGGGCGGGTTCACCCCTCCACTTT. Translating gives CASSYSSPLLRPGQGAGSPLHF.

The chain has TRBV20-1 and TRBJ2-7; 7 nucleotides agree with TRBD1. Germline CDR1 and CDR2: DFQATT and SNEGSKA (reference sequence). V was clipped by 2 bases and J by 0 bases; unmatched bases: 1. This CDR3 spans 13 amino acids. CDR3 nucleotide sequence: TGCAGTGCTAGACCAGGGGGCTCCTACGAGCAGTACTTC. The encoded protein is CSARPGGSYEQYF.

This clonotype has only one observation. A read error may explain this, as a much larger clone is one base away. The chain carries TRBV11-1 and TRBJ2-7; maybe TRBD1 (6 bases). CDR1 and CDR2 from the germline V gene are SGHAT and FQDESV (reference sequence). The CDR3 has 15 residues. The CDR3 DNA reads TGTGCCAGAAGCTTATTAACAGGGAAAGACTACGAGCAGTACTTC. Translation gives CARSLLTGKDYEQYF.

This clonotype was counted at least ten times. CDR3 protein: CASSDWGKQETQYF. In DNA, the CDR3 is TGTGCCAGCAGTGATTGGGGGAAACAAGAGACCCAGTACTTC. This rearrangement joins TRBV6-1 to TRBJ2-5; D may correspond to TRBD1 or TRBD2 (5 bases each). There are 14 residues in the CDR3. Germline V lookup: CDR1 MNHNS, CDR2 SASEGT. V was pared by 3 bases and J by 2 bases, with 10 bases between.

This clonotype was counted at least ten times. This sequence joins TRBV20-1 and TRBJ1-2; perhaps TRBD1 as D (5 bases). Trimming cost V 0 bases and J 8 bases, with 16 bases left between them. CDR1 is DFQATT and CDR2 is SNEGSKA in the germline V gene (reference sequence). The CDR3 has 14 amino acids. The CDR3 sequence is CSARDRQIPWGYTF. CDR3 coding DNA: TGCAGTGCTAGAGATCGACAGATACCCTGGGGCTACACCTTC.

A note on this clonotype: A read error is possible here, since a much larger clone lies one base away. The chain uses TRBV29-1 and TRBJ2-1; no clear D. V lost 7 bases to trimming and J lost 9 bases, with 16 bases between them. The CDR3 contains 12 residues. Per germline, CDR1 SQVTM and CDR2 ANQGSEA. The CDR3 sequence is CSDQECGLEQFF. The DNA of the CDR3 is TGCAGCGATCAGGAGTGTGGTCTTGAGCAGTTCTTC.

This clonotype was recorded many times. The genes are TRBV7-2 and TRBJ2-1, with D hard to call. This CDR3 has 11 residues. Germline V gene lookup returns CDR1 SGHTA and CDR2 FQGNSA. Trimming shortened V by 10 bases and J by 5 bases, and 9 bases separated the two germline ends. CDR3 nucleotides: TGTGCCACCGGACGGAACAATGAGCAGTTCTTC. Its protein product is CATGRNNEQFF.

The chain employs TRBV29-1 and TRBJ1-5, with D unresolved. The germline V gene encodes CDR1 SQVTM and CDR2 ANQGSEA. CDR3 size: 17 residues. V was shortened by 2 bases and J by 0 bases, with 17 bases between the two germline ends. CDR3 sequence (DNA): TGCAGCGTTGAACCTGGGCAGCGCTTCTATAGCAATCAGCCCCAGCATTTT. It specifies CSVEPGQRFYSNQPQHF.

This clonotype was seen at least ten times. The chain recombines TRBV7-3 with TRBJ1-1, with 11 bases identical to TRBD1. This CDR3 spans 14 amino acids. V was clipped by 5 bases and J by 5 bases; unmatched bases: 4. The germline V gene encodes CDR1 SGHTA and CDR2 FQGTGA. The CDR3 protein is CASSRGTGGTEAFF. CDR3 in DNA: TGTGCCAGCAGCCGCGGGACAGGGGGAACTGAAGCTTTCTTT.

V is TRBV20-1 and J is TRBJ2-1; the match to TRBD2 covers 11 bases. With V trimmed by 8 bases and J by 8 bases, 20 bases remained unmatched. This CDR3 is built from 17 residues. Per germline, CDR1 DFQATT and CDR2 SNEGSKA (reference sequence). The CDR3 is CSPRGIQIAGGADEQFF. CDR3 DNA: TGCAGTCCACGGGGCATCCAGATAGCGGGAGGGGCTGATGAGCAGTTCTTC.